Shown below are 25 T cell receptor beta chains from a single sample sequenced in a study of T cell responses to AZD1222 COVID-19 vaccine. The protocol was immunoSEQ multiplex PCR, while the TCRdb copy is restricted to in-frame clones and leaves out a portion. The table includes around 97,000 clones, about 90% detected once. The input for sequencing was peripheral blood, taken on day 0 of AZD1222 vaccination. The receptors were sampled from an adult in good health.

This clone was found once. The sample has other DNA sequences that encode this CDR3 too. The CDR3 DNA sequence: TGTGCCTGGAGTGTACCGGGACTGAGCAATCAGCCCCAGCATTTT. Its translation: CAWSVPGLSNQPQHF. The V gene is TRBV30, the J gene TRBJ1-5; perhaps TRBD1 as D (5 bases). The V end lost 0 bases, the J end lost 1 base, and 10 bases lay between the germline ends. Germline CDR1 and CDR2: GTSNPN and SVGIG (reference sequence). This CDR3 is 15 amino acids long.

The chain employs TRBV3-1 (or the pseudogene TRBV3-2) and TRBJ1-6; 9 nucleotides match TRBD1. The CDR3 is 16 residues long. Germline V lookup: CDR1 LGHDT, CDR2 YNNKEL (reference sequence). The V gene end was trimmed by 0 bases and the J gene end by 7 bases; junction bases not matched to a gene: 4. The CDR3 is CASSQDRDRDNSPLHF. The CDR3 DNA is TGTGCCAGCAGCCAAGATCGGGACAGGGACAATTCACCCCTCCACTTT.

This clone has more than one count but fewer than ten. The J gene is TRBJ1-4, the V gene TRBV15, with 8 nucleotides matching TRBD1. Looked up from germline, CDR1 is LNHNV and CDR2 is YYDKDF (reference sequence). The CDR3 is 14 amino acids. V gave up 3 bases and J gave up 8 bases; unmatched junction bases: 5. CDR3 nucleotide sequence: TGTGCCACCAGCAGGACAGGGGAGGGAGAAAAACTGTTTTTT. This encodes CATSRTGEGEKLFF.

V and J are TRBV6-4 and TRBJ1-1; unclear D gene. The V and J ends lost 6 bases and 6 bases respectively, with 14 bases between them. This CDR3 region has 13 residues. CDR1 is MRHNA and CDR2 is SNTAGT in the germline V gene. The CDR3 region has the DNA TGTGCCAGCAGCGCCGGAGCAAGGTCTGAAGCTTTCTTT. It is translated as CASSAGARSEAFF.

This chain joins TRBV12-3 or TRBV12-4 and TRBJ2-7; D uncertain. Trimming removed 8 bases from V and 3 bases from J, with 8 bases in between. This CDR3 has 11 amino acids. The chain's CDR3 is CASGKNYEQYF. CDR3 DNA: TGTGCCAGCGGAAAGAACTACGAGCAGTACTTC.

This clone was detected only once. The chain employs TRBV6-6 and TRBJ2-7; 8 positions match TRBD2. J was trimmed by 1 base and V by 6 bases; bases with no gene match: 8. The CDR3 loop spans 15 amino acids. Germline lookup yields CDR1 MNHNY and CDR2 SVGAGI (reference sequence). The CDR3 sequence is CASRSPGGGSYEQYF. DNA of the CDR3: TGTGCCAGCAGGAGCCCGGGCGGGGGGTCCTACGAGCAGTACTTC.

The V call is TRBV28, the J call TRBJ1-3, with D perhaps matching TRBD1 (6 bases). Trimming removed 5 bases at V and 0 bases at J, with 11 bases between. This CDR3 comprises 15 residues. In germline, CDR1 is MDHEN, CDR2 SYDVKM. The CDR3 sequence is CASSAGQISGNTIYF. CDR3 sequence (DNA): TGTGCCAGCAGTGCCGGACAGATCTCTGGAAACACCATATATTTT.

This CDR3 reads CASSWTSGYYEQYF. Written as DNA, the CDR3 is TGTGCCAGCAGCTGGACTAGCGGCTACTACGAGCAGTACTTC. The chain couples TRBV7-2 to TRBJ2-7, with TRBD2 matching over 10 bases. V dropped 4 bases and J dropped 3; count of bases not matched to a gene: 3. CDR3 length equals 14 residues. CDR1 is SGHTA and CDR2 is FQGNSA in the germline V gene.

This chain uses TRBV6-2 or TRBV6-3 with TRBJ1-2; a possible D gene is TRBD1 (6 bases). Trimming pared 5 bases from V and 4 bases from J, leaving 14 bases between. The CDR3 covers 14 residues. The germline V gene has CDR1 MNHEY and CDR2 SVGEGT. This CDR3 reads CASSDQGNGYGYTF. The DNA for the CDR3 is TGTGCCAGCAGTGATCAGGGGAACGGCTATGGCTACACCTTC.

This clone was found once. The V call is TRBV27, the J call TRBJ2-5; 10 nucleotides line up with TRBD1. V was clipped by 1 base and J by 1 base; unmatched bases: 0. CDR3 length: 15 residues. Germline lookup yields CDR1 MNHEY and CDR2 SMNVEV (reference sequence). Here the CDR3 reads CASSLWTGGQETQYF. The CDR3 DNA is TGTGCCAGCAGTTTATGGACAGGGGGCCAAGAGACCCAGTACTTC.

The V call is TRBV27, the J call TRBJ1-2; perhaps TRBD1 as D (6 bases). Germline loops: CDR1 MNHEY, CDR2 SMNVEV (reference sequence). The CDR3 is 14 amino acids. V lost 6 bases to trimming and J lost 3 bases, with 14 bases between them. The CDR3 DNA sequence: TGTGCCAGCAGGATGGGGGGCGCAGACTATGGCTACACCTTC. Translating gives CASRMGGADYGYTF.

This CDR3 reads CASSQRTNGGYTF. In nucleotides, the CDR3 is TGCGCCAGCAGCCAACGGACAAATGGCGGCTACACCTTC. The gene calls are TRBV4-3 and TRBJ1-2, with a possible D match to TRBD1 (5 bases). The CDR3 is 13 residues long. Germline CDR1 is LGHNA and CDR2 is YSLEER. The ends were cut back, 2 bases at V and 8 bases at J, with 12 bases in the middle.

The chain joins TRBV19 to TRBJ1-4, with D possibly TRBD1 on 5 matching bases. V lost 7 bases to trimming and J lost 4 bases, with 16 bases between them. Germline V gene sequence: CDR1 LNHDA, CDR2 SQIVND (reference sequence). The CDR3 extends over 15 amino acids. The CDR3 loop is CASINIQAGNEKLFF. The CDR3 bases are TGTGCCAGTATTAACATACAGGCCGGTAATGAAAAACTGTTTTTT.

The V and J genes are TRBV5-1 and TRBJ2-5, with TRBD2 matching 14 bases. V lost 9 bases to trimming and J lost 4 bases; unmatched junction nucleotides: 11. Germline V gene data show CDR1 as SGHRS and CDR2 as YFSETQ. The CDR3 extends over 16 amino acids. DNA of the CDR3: TGCGCCACCAAACGGGGGACTAGCGGGAGCAGAGAGACCCAGTACTTC. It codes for CATKRGTSGSRETQYF.

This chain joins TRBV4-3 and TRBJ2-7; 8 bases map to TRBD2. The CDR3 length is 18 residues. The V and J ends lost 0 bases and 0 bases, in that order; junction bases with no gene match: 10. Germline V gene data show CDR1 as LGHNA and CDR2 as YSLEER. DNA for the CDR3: TGCGCCAGCAGCCAAGAGAACTTAGCGGGAACGTACTCCTACGAGCAGTACTTC. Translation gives CASSQENLAGTYSYEQYF.

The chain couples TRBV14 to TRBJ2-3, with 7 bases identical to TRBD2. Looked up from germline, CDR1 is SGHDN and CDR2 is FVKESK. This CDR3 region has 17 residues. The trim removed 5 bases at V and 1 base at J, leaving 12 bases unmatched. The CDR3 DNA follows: TGTGCCAGCAGCTTACGCGCGGCAGGGAGGGGCACAGATACGCAGTATTTT. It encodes CASSLRAAGRGTDTQYF.

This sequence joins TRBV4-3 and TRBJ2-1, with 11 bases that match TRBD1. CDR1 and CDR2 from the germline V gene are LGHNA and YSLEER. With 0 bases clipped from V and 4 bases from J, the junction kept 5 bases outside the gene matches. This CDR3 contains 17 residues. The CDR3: CASSQDPGTGGYNEQFF. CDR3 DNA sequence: TGCGCCAGCAGCCAAGATCCTGGGACAGGGGGATACAATGAGCAGTTCTTC.

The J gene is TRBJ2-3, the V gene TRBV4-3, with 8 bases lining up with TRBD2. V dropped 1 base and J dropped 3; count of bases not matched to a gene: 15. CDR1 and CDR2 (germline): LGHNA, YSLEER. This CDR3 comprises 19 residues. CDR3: CASSQAPTFSGIETDTQYF. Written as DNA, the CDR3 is TGCGCCAGCAGCCAAGCCCCTACTTTTAGCGGGATTGAGACAGATACGCAGTATTTT.

The CDR3 nucleotides read TGTGCCAGCACCTGGGAGTACTACGAGCAGTACTTC. Translated: CASTWEYYEQYF. The rearrangement uses TRBV11-2 and TRBJ2-7; weak D call: TRBD2 (5 bases). The germline V gene encodes CDR1 SGHAT and CDR2 FQNNGV. The V and J ends lost 7 bases and 3 bases respectively, with 10 bases between them. CDR3 length equals 12 residues.

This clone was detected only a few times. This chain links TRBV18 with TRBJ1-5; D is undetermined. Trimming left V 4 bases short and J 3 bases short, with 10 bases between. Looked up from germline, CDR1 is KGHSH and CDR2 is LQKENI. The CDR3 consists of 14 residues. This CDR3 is CASSLQTTNQPQHF. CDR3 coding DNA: TGTGCCAGCTCACTACAGACAACCAATCAGCCCCAGCATTTT.

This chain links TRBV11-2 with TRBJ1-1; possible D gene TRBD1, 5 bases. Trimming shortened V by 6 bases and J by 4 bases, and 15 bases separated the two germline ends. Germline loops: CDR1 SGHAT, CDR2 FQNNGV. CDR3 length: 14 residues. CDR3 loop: CASSSDRGATEAFF. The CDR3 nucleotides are TGTGCCAGCAGTAGCGACAGAGGCGCCACTGAAGCTTTCTTT.

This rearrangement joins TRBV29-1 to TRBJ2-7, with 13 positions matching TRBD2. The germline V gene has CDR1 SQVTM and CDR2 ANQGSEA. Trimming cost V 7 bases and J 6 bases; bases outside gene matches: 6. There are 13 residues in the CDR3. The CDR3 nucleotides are TGCAGCGGACGGACTAGCGGGAGTCTCGAGCAGTACTTC. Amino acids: CSGRTSGSLEQYF.

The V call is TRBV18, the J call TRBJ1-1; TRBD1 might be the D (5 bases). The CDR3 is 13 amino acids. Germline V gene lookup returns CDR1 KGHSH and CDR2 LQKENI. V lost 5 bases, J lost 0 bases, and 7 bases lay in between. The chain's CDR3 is CASSGGMNTEAFF. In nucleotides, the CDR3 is TGTGCCAGCTCAGGGGGGATGAACACTGAAGCTTTCTTT. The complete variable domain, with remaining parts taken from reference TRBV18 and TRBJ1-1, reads NAGVMQNPRHLVRRRGQEARLRCSPMKGHSHVYWYRQLPEEGLKFMVYLQKENIIDESGMPKERFSAEFPKEGPSILRIQQVVRGDSAAYFCASSGGMNTEAFFGQGTRLTVV.

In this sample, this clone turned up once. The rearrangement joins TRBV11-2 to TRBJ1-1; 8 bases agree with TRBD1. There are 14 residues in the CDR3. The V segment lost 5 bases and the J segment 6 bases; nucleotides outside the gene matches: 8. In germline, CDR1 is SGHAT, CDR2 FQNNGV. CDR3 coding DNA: TGTGCCAGCAGCGAACAGGGGGTCGGAGCTGAAGCTTTCTTT. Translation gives CASSEQGVGAEAFF.

In DNA, the CDR3 is TGTGCCAGCAGTAGACGACTAGCGGGGGGGCTTCAAGAGACCCAGTACTTC. Protein sequence: CASSRRLAGGLQETQYF. The chain recombines TRBV6-2 or TRBV6-3 with TRBJ2-5; 14 nucleotides align to TRBD2. Germline V gene data show CDR1 as MNHEY and CDR2 as SVGEGT. The CDR3 totals 17 residues. The trim removed 5 bases at V and 2 bases at J, leaving 7 bases unmatched.